The clone carrying this T cell receptor (beta chain) appeared many times. In TCRdb, the RACE reads were re-called with MiXCR into one record per CDR3 protein. The table records around 75,000 distinct CDR3 sequences, approximately 10% of them present only once. Time point noted: patch test 1, 2 weeks after DPC sensitization. Treatment indicated: therapeutic diphenylcyclopropenone sensitization with weekly scalp DPC. The source of the sample is a study of human T cells and chemical hapten exposure. The V gene lost 3 bases and the J gene lost 2 bases, with 10 bases spanning the gap. Germline V gene sequence: CDR1 SQVTM, CDR2 ANQGSEA. The CDR3 sequence is 13 residues long.

The rearrangement uses TRBV29-1 and TRBJ2-5; D tentatively fits TRBD1 or TRBD2 (5 bases each). The sequences come from whole blood, collected in connection with sensitization to the hapten diphenylcyclopropenone (DPC). The TCR originated in a woman aged 55-70 years with alopecia areata. Some clones in this sample may be carry-over from other donors' samples. The CDR3 coding sequence is TGCAGCGTTGACAGGGACGTACAAGAGACCCAGTACTTC. Its protein is CSVDRDVQETQYF.